This TCR beta chain was found in a study of T cells after yellow fever vaccination (dated by TCRdb to the late 2010s). Background for the entire study: Libraries from fractions with low cell numbers were prepared with the SMART-Seq v4 Ultra Low Input RNA kit. To follow T-cell clones before and after primary and booster YFV17D yellow fever vaccination, bulk TCR alpha and beta repertoires were sequenced over time. Two healthy male donors, one aged 18 to 29 and one aged 30 to 40 years, were included in the cohort. Bulk PBMC replicates and cell subsets were isolated from blood drawn at multiple timepoints before and after both primary and secondary immunization.

Many counts were recorded for this clonotype. It has no known antigen specificity. Per-base qualities were not stored, and no clone one base away is much larger. Per the germline V gene, MNHEY is the CDR1 and SVGEGT is the CDR2. From cysteine to phenylalanine, the CDR3 is 18 amino acids long. The DNA shown is the 54-base CDR3, in frame from base 1. Ends trimmed: V by 2 bases, J by 2 bases; bases unmatched to a gene: 9. The treatment or condition label of this sample denotes: live attenuated yellow fever vaccine strain. A standard Ficoll-Paque protocol was used to isolate PBMCs from peripheral blood. CD4 and CD8 T-cell fractions were isolated with Dynabeads CD4 and CD8 positive selection kits. TriZol was used to extract RNA from bulk PBMCs, CD4 and CD8 fractions, and dextramer-positive and dextramer-negative fractions. TCR cDNA was synthesized by 5'RACE template switching, which introduced a universal primer site and unique molecular identifiers. Priming of cDNA synthesis was performed from both the TCR alpha and TCR beta constant segments. Two PCR steps were used to amplify libraries, with sample barcodes and sequencing adapters being added in the second step. Sequencing of libraries was done on Illumina HiSeq 2500 (2x100 bp) or NovaSeq (2x150 bp). The original methods were these. MIGEC was used to demultiplex reads and collapse the reads into UMI consensus sequences, and MiXCR was used for V(D)J alignment. Clonotypes responding to the vaccine were identified with edgeR on replicate PBMC samples, with the criteria of FDR below 0.01 and a log2 fold change above 5 up to day 15. Bulk clonotypes were assigned CD4 or CD8 identity according to which sequenced CD4 or CD8 repertoire held them at higher abundance. Starting from the raw public reads, TCRdb applied fastp trimming at Q25, assembled clones with MiXCR and retained in-frame beta chains. Entries are consolidated by CDR3 protein sequence, retaining the most common genes and DNA. TCRdb assigned the V and J calls; the authors' analysis was not used. The sample table holds tens of thousands of distinct CDR3 sequences, of which less than 8.5% were seen once. 35% to 40% of the sample is held by the ten biggest clonotypes.

The full study reports these points: The secondary T-cell response was weaker than the primary response but faster, peaking on day 5 instead of day 15. A small share of clonotypes was detected in both CD4 and CD8 compartments, with the overlap likely arising from convergent recombination. Because the study included only a couple of donors, the extent to which the findings can be generalized is limited. Computational filtering was needed because FACS-sorted repertoires could contain abundant contaminating clonotypes from the bulk population. Most clones expanded after primary vaccination were re-detected after the booster (almost 97% of CD4 and approximately 88% of CD8), suggesting broad memory maintenance.

The TCR comes from a man in his thirties or forties who received the YFV17D yellow fever vaccine. Here the sequenced sample was CD8+ T cells sorted from PBMCs, taken 15 days after the yellow fever booster vaccination. This receptor chain uses TRBV6-2 or TRBV6-3 and TRBJ2-1, and TRBD2 matches 10 of the central bases. The base sequence is TGTGCCAGCAGTTACGCGTATTGGAGCGGGAGGGCCTACAATGAGCAGTTCTTC. This sequence encodes CASSYAYWSGRAYNEQFF.